The clone carrying this TCR beta chain has a handful of counts. This sample stems from a study of human T cells and chemical hapten exposure. Study details: DPC at 2% was the sensitizing agent, placed on 2 cm by 2 cm of upper inner arm skin.

The library attached unique molecular identifiers to individual cDNA molecules. In the original workflow: A typical sample had roughly 96,000 TCRs, with about 23,224 to 750,000 overall. TCRdb itself ran the RACE reads through MiXCR, one entry per CDR3 protein. For this entry, the V and J calls and clone size follow TCRdb and not the study's own pipeline. The sample has a few hundred thousand distinct CDR3 sequences; about 6% are singletons. Regarding time point: patch test 2, 6 weeks after DPC sensitization. This sample's treatment: therapeutic diphenylcyclopropenone sensitization with weekly scalp DPC. The authors' total RNA extraction used unfractionated whole blood. The CDR3 totals 15 residues. Germline lookup yields CDR1 SGHRS and CDR2 YFSETQ. With V trimmed by 3 bases and J by 3 bases, 8 bases remained unmatched.

V is TRBV5-1 and J is TRBJ2-7; 8 bases align to TRBD1. Here the sequenced sample was whole blood, taken in connection with sensitization to the hapten diphenylcyclopropenone (DPC). This receptor was taken from a woman aged 18-30 years with alopecia areata. Some clones in this sample may be carry-over from other donors' samples. The CDR3 spells CASSSAGTGHYEQYF. The CDR3 nucleotides read TGCGCCAGCAGCTCCGCCGGGACAGGACACTACGAGCAGTACTTC.